This T cell receptor (beta chain) emerged from a study of blood T cell repertoires in COVID-19. Study details: Acute and convalescent COVID-19 specimens originated in the United States, Italy and Spain. T cells, B-cell-depleted T cells, or PBMCs supplied cDNA or gDNA.

Germline values: CDR1 LNHNV, CDR2 YYDKDF (reference sequence). Trimming took 0 bases from V and 8 from J, leaving 10 bases between them. The length of the CDR3 is 13 residues. The method was immunoSEQ multiplex PCR; TCRdb's version includes in-frame clones alone and lacks a portion of them. The table records tens of thousands of clones, about 90% of them present only once. In this sample, this clone turned up once. The chain employs TRBV15 and TRBJ1-2; D not resolved. Sample: peripheral blood. This clonotype was sampled from a human donor in a cohort sampled during active COVID-19. The CDR3 DNA follows: TGTGCCACCAGCAGAGAAGAGGCTGCCGGCTACACCTTC. Its translation is CATSREEAAGYTF.